Included here is one TCR beta chain sequence, with context. Its antigen is currently unknown. This specimen comes from a study of CD4+ T cells in melanoma. Findings of the study overall: A reported correlation linked neoantigen-specific CD4+ T cells to CD8+, macrophage and B cell function. In melanoma, neoantigen-specific CD4+ T cells reportedly differed in differentiation state.

Only in-frame clones appear in the TCRdb table, and some are missing; sequencing was by immunoSEQ multiplex PCR. The data hold approximately 110,000 clones, with around 93% observed a single time. The TCR was taken from a human donor with melanoma. The sequencing input was peripheral blood.

CDR3 sequence: CASSYPQAYEQYF. The DNA of the CDR3 is TGTGCCAGCAGCTACCCCCAGGCCTACGAGCAGTACTTC. The chain recombines TRBV6-6 with TRBJ2-7; D ambiguous. CDR1 and CDR2 from the germline V gene are MNHNY and SVGAGI (reference sequence). The CDR3 has 13 amino acids. The V gene lost 6 bases and the J gene lost 2 bases, with 11 bases spanning the gap.